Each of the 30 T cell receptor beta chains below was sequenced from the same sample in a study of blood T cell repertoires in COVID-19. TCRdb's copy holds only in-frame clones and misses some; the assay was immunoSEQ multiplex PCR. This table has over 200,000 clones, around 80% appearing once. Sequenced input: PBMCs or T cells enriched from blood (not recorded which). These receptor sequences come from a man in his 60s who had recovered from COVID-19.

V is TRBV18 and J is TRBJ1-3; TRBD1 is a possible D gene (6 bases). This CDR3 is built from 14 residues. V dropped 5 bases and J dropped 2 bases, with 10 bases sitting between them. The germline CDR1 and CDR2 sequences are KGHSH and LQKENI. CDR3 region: CASSGAGAGNTIYF. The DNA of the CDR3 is TGTGCCAGCTCAGGCGCAGGGGCTGGAAACACCATATATTTT.

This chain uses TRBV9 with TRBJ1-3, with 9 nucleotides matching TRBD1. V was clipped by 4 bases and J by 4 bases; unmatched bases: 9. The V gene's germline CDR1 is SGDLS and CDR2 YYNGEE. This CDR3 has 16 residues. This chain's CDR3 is CASSPGTGWSGNTIYF. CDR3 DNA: TGTGCCAGCAGCCCCGGGACAGGGTGGTCAGGAAACACCATATATTTT.

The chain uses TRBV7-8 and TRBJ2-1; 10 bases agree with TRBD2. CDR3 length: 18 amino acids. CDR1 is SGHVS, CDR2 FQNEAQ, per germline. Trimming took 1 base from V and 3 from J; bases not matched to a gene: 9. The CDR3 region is CASSLDSRTSGSYNEQFF. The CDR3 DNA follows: TGTGCCAGCAGCTTAGATTCGCGGACTAGCGGCAGCTACAATGAGCAGTTCTTC. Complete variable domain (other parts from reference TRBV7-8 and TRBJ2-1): GAGVSQSPRYKVAKRGQDVALRCDPISGHVSLFWYQQALGQGPEFLTYFQNEAQLDKSGLPSDRFFAERPEGSVSTLKIQRTQQEDSAVYLCASSLDSRTSGSYNEQFFGPGTRLTVL.

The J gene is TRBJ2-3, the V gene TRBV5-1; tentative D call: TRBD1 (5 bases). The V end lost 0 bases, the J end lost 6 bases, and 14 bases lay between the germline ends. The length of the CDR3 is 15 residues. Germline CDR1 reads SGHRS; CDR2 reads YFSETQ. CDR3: CASSLVTGFADTQYF. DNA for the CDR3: TGCGCCAGCAGCTTGGTAACAGGTTTTGCGGATACGCAGTATTTT. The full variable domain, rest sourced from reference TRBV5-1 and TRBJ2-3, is KAGVTQTPRYLIKTRGQQVTLSCSPISGHRSVSWYQQTPGQGLQFLFEYFSETQRNKGNFPGRFSGRQFSNSRSEMNVSTLELGDSALYLCASSLVTGFADTQYFGPGTRLTVL.

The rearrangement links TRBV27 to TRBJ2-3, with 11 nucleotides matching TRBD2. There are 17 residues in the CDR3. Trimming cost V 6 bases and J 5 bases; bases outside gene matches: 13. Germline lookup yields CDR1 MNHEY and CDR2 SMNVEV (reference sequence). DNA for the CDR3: TGTGCCAGCAGACCGTTAAGACTAGCGGGGACTGGAGATACGCAGTATTTT. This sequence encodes CASRPLRLAGTGDTQYF.

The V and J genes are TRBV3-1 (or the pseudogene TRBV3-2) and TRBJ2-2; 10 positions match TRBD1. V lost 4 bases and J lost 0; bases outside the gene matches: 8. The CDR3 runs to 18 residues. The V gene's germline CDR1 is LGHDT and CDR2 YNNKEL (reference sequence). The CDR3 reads CASSPKTGGTTNTGELFF. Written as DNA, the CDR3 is TGTGCCAGCAGCCCCAAGACAGGGGGCACTACGAACACCGGGGAGCTGTTTTTT.

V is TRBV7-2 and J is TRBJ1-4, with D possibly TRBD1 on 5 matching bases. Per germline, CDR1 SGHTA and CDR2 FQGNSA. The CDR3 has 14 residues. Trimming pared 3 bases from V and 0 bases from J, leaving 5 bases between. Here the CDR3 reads CASSLTATNEKLFF. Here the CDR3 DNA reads TGTGCCAGCAGCTTGACAGCAACTAATGAAAAACTGTTTTTT.

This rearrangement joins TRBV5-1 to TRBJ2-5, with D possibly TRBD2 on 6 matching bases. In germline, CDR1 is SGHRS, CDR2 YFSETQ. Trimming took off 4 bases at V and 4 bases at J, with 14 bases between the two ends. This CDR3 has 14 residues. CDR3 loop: CASSPDAGRETQYF. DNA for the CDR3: TGCGCCAGCAGCCCGGATGCGGGGAGAGAGACCCAGTACTTC.

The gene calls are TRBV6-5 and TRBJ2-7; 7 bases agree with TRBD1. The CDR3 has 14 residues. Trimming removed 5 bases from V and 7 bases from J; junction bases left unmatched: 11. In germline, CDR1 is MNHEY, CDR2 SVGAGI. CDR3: CASSLPQGRGEQYF. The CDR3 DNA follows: TGTGCCAGCAGTCTCCCCCAGGGCAGGGGGGAGCAGTACTTC.

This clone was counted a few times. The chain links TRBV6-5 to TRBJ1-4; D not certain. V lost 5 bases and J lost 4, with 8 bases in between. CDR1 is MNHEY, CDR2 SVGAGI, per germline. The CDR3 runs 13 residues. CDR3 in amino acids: CASSPNSNEKLFF. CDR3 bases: TGTGCCAGCAGTCCGAACAGTAATGAAAAACTGTTTTTT.

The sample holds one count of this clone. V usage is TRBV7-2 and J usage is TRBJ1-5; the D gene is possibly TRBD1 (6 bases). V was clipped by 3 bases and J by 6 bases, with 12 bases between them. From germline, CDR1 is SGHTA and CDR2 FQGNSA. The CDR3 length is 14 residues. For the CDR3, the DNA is TGTGCCAGCAGCTTGGACAGCCCGGGTCAGCCCCAGCATTTT. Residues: CASSLDSPGQPQHF.

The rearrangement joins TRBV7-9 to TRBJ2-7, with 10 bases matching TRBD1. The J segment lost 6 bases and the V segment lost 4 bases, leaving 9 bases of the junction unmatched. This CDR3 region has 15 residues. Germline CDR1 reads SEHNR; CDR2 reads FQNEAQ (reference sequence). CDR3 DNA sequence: TGTGCCAGCAGCTCAGCCGGGACAGGGGCTGGCGAGCAGTACTTC. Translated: CASSSAGTGAGEQYF. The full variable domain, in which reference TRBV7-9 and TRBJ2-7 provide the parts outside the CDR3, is DTGVSQNPRHKITKRGQNVTFRCDPISEHNRLYWYRQTLGQGPEFLTYFQNEAQLEKSRLLSDRFSAERPKGSFSTLEIQRTEQGDSAMYLCASSSAGTGAGEQYFGPGTRLTVT.

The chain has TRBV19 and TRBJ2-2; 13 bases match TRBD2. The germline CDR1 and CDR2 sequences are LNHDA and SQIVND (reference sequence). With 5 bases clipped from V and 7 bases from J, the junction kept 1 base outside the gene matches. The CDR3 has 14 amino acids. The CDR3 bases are TGTGCCAGTAGTCGACTAGCGGGGGGCGGGGAGCTGTTTTTT. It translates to CASSRLAGGGELFF.

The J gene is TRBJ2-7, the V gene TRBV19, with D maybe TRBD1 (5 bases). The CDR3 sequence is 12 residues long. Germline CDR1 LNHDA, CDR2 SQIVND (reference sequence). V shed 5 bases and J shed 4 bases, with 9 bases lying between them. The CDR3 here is CASSDRGYEQYF. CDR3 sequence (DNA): TGTGCCAGTAGTGACAGAGGTTACGAGCAGTACTTC.

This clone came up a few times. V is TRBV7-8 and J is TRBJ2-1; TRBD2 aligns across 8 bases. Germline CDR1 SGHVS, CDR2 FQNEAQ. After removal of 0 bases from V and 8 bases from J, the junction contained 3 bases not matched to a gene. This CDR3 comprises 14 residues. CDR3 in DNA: TGTGCCAGCAGCTTAGCTAGCGGGGCTTATGAGCAGTTCTTC. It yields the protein CASSLASGAYEQFF.

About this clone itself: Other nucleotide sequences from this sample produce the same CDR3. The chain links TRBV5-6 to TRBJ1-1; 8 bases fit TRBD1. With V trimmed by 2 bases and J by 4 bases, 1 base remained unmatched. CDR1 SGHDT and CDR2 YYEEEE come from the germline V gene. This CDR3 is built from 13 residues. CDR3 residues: CASSFTGGTEAFF. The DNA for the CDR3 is TGTGCCAGCAGCTTTACAGGGGGCACTGAAGCTTTCTTT.

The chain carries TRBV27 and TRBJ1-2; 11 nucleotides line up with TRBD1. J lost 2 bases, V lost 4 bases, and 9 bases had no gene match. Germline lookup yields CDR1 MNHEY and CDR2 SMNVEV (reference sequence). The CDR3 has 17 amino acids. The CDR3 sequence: CASSSGTGGHFNYGYTF. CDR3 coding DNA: TGTGCCAGCAGTTCCGGGACAGGGGGTCATTTCAACTATGGCTACACCTTC.

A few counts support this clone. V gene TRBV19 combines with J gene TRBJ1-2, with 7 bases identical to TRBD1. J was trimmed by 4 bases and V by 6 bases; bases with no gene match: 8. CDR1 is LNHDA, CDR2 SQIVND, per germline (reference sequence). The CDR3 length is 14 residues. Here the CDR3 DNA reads TGTGCCAGTAGAGGGGTAGGGGGCAGCTATGGCTACACCTTC. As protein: CASRGVGGSYGYTF.

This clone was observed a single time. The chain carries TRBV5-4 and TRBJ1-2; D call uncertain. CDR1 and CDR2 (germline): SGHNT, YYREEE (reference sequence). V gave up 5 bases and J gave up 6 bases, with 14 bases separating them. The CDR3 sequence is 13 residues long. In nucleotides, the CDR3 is TGTGCCAGCAGTCTGAACGGGGTAGATGGCTACACCTTC. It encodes CASSLNGVDGYTF.

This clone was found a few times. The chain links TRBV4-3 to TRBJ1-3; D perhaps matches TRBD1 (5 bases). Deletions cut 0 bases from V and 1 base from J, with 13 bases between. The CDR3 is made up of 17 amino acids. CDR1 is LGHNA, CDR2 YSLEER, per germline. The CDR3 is CASSQDLAGGSGNTIYF. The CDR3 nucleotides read TGCGCCAGCAGCCAAGATCTGGCCGGGGGATCTGGAAACACCATATATTTT.

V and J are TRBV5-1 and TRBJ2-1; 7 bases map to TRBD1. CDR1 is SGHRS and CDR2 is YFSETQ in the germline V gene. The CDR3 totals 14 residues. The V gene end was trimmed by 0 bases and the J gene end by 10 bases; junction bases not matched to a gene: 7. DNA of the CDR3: TGCGCCAGCAGCTTGGGACAGGGTCGGTGGGAGCAGTTCTTC. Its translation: CASSLGQGRWEQFF.

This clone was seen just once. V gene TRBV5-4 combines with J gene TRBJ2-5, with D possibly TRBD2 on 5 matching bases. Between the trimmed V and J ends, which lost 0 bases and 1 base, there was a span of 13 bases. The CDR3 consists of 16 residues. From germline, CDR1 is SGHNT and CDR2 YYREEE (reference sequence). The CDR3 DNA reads TGTGCCAGCAGCTTGGAAGACTCGGGGAGCCAAGAGACCCAGTACTTC. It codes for CASSLEDSGSQETQYF. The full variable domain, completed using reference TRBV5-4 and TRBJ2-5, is ETGVTQSPTHLIKTRGQQVTLRCSSQSGHNTVSWYQQALGQGPQFIFQYYREEENGRGNFPPRFSGLQFPNYSSELNVNALELDDSALYLCASSLEDSGSQETQYFGPGTRLLVL.

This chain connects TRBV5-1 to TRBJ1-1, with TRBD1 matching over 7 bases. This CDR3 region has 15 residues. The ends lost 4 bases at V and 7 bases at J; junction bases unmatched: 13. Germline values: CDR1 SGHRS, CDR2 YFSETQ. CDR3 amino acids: CASSQTQTGLDEAFF. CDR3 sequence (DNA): TGCGCCAGCAGCCAAACGCAGACAGGGCTCGATGAAGCTTTCTTT.

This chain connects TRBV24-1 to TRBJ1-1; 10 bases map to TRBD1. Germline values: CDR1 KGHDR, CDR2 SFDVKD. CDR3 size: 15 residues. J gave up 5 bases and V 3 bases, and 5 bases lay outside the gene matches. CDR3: CATSDKGQGITEAFF. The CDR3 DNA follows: TGTGCCACCAGTGATAAGGGACAGGGGATTACTGAAGCTTTCTTT.

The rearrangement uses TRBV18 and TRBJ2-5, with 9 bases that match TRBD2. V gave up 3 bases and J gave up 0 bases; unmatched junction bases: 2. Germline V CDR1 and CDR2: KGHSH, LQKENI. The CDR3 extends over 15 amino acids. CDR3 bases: TGTGCCAGCTCACCGTTAGCGGGGGACCAAGAGACCCAGTACTTC. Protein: CASSPLAGDQETQYF.

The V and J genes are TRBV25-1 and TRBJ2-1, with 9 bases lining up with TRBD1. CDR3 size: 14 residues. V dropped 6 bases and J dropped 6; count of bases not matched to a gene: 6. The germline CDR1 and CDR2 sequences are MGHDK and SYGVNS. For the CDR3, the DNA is TGTGCCAGCAGACACCGGGACAGGGTCAATGAGCAGTTCTTC. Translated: CASRHRDRVNEQFF. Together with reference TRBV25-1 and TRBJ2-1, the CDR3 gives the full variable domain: EADIYQTPRYLVIGTGKKITLECSQTMGHDKMYWYQQDPGMELHLIHYSYGVNSTEKGDLSSESTVSRIRTEHFPLTLESARPSHTSQYLCASRHRDRVNEQFFGPGTRLTVL.

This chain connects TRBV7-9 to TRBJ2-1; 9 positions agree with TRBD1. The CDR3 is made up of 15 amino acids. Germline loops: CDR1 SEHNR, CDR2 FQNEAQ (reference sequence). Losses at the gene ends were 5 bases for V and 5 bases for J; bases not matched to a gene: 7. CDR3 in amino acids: CASSTGTGRNNEQFF. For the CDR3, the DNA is TGTGCCAGCAGCACCGGGACAGGGAGGAACAATGAGCAGTTCTTC.

This chain's CDR3 is CASTLAGYSNQPQHF. The CDR3 DNA reads as TGTGCCAGTACCCTGGCAGGTTATAGCAATCAGCCCCAGCATTTT. The genes are TRBV19 and TRBJ1-5; D is uncertain. Germline CDR1 reads LNHDA; CDR2 reads SQIVND (reference sequence). The CDR3 has 15 amino acids. V lost 7 bases and J lost 0, with 13 bases in between.

DNA of the CDR3: TGTGCCAGCAGCTTAAACAGGGTCTCCGAGCAGTACTTC. This sequence encodes CASSLNRVSEQYF. This rearrangement joins TRBV7-6 to TRBJ2-7, with D perhaps matching TRBD1 (6 bases). With 2 bases removed from V and 6 bases from J, the gap between germline ends came to 11 bases. The CDR3 runs to 13 residues. The V gene's germline CDR1 is SGHVS and CDR2 FNYEAQ.

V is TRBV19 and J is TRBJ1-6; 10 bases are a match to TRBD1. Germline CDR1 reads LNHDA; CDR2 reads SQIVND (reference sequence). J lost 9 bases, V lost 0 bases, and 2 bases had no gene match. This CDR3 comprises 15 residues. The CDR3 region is CASSIEDRGTSPLHF. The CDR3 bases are TGTGCCAGTAGTATAGAGGACAGGGGGACTTCACCCCTCCACTTT. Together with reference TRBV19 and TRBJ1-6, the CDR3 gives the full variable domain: DGGITQSPKYLFRKEGQNVTLSCEQNLNHDAMYWYRQDPGQGLRLIYYSQIVNDFQKGDIAEGYSVSREKKESFPLTVTSAQKNPTAFYLCASSIEDRGTSPLHFGNGTRLTVT.